The TCR beta chain described here comes from a study of blood T cell repertoires in COVID-19. Study-level background: Spain, Italy and the United States supplied samples that represented acute and convalescent COVID-19. In each case, the material was cDNA or gDNA derived from T cells, B-cell-depleted T cells, or PBMCs.

This clone was recorded only once. Original data processing: From reference gene primer amplification, estimates of nucleated cell counts were derived. Method: immunoSEQ multiplex PCR; TCRdb's copy keeps in-frame clones and lacks some. V and J calls and clone size are given by that table; D and trimming were obtained from the DNA. The sample shows tens of thousands of clones, about nine tenths of them seen only once. The sequencing input was peripheral blood. The receptor's source is a man older than 75 with acute or convalescent COVID-19.

In DNA form, the CDR3 reads TGTGCCAGCAGCTTGGTTCTCTCTGGGGCCAACGTCCTGACTTTC. It encodes CASSLVLSGANVLTF. This sequence joins TRBV5-4 and TRBJ2-6, with no clear D. Trimming removed 0 bases from V and 0 bases from J, with 4 bases in between. The CDR3 spans 15 residues. The germline V gene encodes CDR1 SGHNT and CDR2 YYREEE (reference sequence).